These 9 T cell receptor beta chains were all obtained from the same sample, sequenced in a study of cytomegalovirus exposure and HLA in healthy donors (dated by TCRdb to about 2017). Library construction relied on the immunoSEQ multiplex PCR assay. The multiplex PCR relied on a mix of 60 forward primers for TCR Vbeta segments and 13 reverse primers for TCR Jbeta segments. As stored in TCRdb, this immuneACCESS dataset retains in-frame rearrangements with V and J assigned. A fraction of the clones does not appear; measured against another copy, unresolved V genes explain less than half of the discrepancy, and the remainder lacks a known reason. The sample has 35,000 to 45,000 clones on record, roughly three quarters of them singletons. The ten largest make up about 7% of the sample. The sequencing input was PBMCs. The receptor source for this set is a man aged 25-45 years in good health and CMV-seronegative.

This chain uses TRBV11-2 with TRBJ2-2, with D possibly TRBD1 on 6 matching bases. The germline gives CDR1 SGHAT, CDR2 FQNNGV. This CDR3 is 14 amino acids long. Trimming removed 5 bases from V and 5 bases from J, with 12 bases in between. For the CDR3, the DNA is TGTGCCAGCAGCCCCGGGACATTTACCGGGGAGCTGTTTTTT. Protein sequence: CASSPGTFTGELFF. The whole variable domain, remainder taken from reference TRBV11-2 and TRBJ2-2, is EAGVAQSPRYKIIEKRQSVAFWCNPISGHATLYWYQQILGQGPKLLIQFQNNGVVDDSQLPKDRFSAERLKGVDSTLKIQPAKLEDSAVYLCASSPGTFTGELFFGEGSRLTVL.

This rearrangement joins TRBV5-1 to TRBJ1-5; 9 bases are a match to TRBD1. In germline, CDR1 is SGHRS, CDR2 YFSETQ. The junction had 3 bases not matched to a gene; V was cut back by 2 bases and J by 6 bases. The CDR3 runs 14 residues. CDR3 in amino acids: CASSLQGAGQPQHF. The CDR3 DNA reads as TGCGCCAGCAGCTTACAGGGGGCAGGTCAGCCCCAGCATTTT.

The chain combines TRBV4-1 with TRBJ2-7; 7 bases are shared with TRBD1. CDR3 length: 15 amino acids. The V gene's germline CDR1 is MGHRA and CDR2 YSYEKL. With 3 bases clipped from V and 3 bases from J, the junction kept 8 bases outside the gene matches. CDR3 protein: CASSQGQPNYYEQYF. CDR3 DNA sequence: TGCGCCAGCAGCCAGGGACAGCCTAATTACTACGAGCAGTACTTC.

The gene calls are TRBV6-5 and TRBJ2-7, with TRBD1 matching over 7 bases. Germline assignment: CDR1 MNHEY and CDR2 SVGAGI. The trim removed 5 bases at V and 3 bases at J, leaving 7 bases unmatched. The CDR3 length is 14 residues. The CDR3 protein is CASSRHYRGYEQYF. The CDR3 DNA reads TGTGCCAGCAGTCGACACTACAGGGGCTACGAGCAGTACTTC.

CDR3 residues: CASSLVEGEYQPQHF. CDR3 nucleotides: TGTGCCAGCAGCCTCGTCGAGGGCGAGTATCAGCCCCAGCATTTT. The chain has TRBV7-8 and TRBJ1-5; D remains unclear. The CDR3 is 15 amino acids. Trimming removed 5 bases at V and 5 bases at J, with 16 bases between. In germline, CDR1 is SGHVS, CDR2 FQNEAQ.

The chain joins TRBV11-2 to TRBJ1-2, with D maybe TRBD1 (5 bases). With 3 bases removed from V and 0 bases from J, the gap between germline ends came to 11 bases. The CDR3 runs to 15 residues. The V gene's germline CDR1 is SGHAT and CDR2 FQNNGV. CDR3 protein: CASSFSTGANYGYTF. CDR3 DNA sequence: TGTGCCAGCAGCTTTTCCACAGGAGCTAACTATGGCTACACCTTC.

This chain links TRBV5-1 with TRBJ1-2, with TRBD1 identical over 10 bases. The CDR3 has 19 amino acids. CDR1 is SGHRS, CDR2 YFSETQ, per germline. V shed 1 base, J shed 6 bases, and the junction held 18 bases outside the gene matches. The CDR3 nucleotides read TGCGCCAGCAGCTTGTTTATCAGACCGGGACAGGGGAGTTCTGATGGCTACACCTTC. Translated, it gives CASSLFIRPGQGSSDGYTF.

The V gene is TRBV5-6, the J gene TRBJ2-7; TRBD1 agrees at 7 bases. There are 12 residues in the CDR3. V was clipped by 4 bases and J by 4 bases; unmatched bases: 2. CDR1 and CDR2 (germline): SGHDT, YYEEEE. In nucleotides, the CDR3 is TGTGCCAGCAGCAGGGACAGTTACGAGCAGTACTTC. Protein: CASSRDSYEQYF.

The chain uses TRBV11-1 and TRBJ1-1; D not certain. CDR3 length: 14 residues. Trimming left V 5 bases short and J 5 bases short, with 15 bases between. Per the germline V gene, CDR1 is SGHAT and CDR2 is FQDESV (reference sequence). In DNA form, the CDR3 reads TGTGCCAGCAGCCCCCGGGTTTTGTTGACTGAAGCTTTCTTT. Its translation is CASSPRVLLTEAFF. The full variable domain, rest sourced from reference TRBV11-1 and TRBJ1-1, is EAEVAQSPRYKITEKSQAVAFWCDPISGHATLYWYRQILGQGPELLVQFQDESVVDDSQLPKDRFSAERLKGVDSTLKIQPAELGDSAMYLCASSPRVLLTEAFFGQGTRLTVV.